A single TCR beta chain is shown here with its context. Its antigen is currently unknown. Donors came from a validation cohort of over a hundred subjects, distinct from the first 666-subject cohort. The CDR3 is made up of 14 amino acids. Deletions cut 5 bases from V and 1 base from J, with 10 bases between. Germline CDR1 and CDR2: MDHEN and SYDVKM. This sample was taken from a study of cytomegalovirus exposure and HLA in healthy donors. Study in general: A subsequent analysis stated that the 95 to 150 validation repertoires were run on the same platform as the 650 to 850 first-cohort repertoires.

The data were produced by immunoSEQ multiplex PCR, yet TCRdb's version contains in-frame clones alone and is incomplete. This sample has more than 200,000 clones, with around 91% found just once. Study findings and constraints: Despite most TCR sequences being rare, some public TCRs occurred in many donors. Some TCR beta chains (over 150 of them) were listed as cytomegalovirus-associated.

Sequencing input: PBMCs. The receptor's source is a woman aged 25 to 39 in good health and CMV-seronegative. The chain recombines TRBV28 with TRBJ2-3; D unclear. Here the CDR3 reads CASSPPPRTDTQYF. The DNA of the CDR3 is TGTGCCAGCAGTCCCCCGCCCCGCACAGATACGCAGTATTTT.